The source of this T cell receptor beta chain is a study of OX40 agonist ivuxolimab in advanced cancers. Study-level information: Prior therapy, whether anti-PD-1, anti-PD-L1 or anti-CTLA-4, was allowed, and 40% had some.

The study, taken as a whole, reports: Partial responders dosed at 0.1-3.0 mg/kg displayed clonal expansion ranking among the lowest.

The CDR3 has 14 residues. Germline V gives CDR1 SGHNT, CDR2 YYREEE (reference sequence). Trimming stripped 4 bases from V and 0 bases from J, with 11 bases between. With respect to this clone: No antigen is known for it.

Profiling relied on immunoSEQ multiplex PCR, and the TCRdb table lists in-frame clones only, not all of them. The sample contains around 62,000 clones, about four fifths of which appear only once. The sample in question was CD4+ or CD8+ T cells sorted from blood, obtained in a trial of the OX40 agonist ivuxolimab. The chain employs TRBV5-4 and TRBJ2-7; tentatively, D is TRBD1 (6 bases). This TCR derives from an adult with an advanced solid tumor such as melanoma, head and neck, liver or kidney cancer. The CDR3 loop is CASSPTGSSYEQYF. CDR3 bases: TGTGCCAGCAGCCCGACAGGCAGCTCCTACGAGCAGTACTTC. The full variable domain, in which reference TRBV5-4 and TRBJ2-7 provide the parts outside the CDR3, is ETGVTQSPTHLIKTRGQQVTLRCSSQSGHNTVSWYQQALGQGPQFIFQYYREEENGRGNFPPRFSGLQFPNYSSELNVNALELDDSALYLCASSPTGSSYEQYFGPGTRLTVT.